This TCR beta chain was recorded in a study of blood T cell repertoires in COVID-19. Clones were sequenced by immunoSEQ multiplex PCR, and TCRdb holds only the in-frame ones, with some missing. The data contain roughly 400,000 clones, roughly 88% of them singletons. Specimen: PBMCs or T cells enriched from blood (not recorded which). This sequence was found in a middle-aged woman with acute COVID-19.

CDR3 loop: CAWSVWQGQETQYF. CDR3 nucleotide sequence: TGTGCCTGGAGTGTATGGCAGGGCCAAGAGACCCAGTACTTC. V usage is TRBV30 and J usage is TRBJ2-5; D perhaps matches TRBD1 (5 bases). The germline gives CDR1 GTSNPN, CDR2 SVGIG (reference sequence). V was trimmed by 0 bases and J by 1 base, leaving 9 bases between them. This CDR3 has 14 amino acids.